This is a list of T cell receptor beta chains from one sample in a study of OX40 agonist ivuxolimab in advanced cancers. Using immunoSEQ multiplex PCR, the repertoire was profiled, and TCRdb retains in-frame clones only, with some absent. This sample has tens of thousands of clones, with 83% found just once. This specimen consisted of CD4+ or CD8+ T cells sorted from blood, obtained in a trial of the OX40 agonist ivuxolimab. The receptors were gathered from an adult with an advanced solid tumor such as melanoma, head and neck, liver or kidney cancer. CDR3s include the opening cysteine and the closing phenylalanine or tryptophan. A D gene is named only where the DNA matches it firmly. Part of the rows lack a size; the others show once, few, many or a class for expanded clones.

d_gene | j_gene | abundance | v_gene | CDR3nt | CDR3aa
NA | TRBJ1-5 | NA | TRBV6-5 | TGTGCCAGCAGTTCCGCATATAGCAATCAGCCCCAGCATTTT | CASSSAYSNQPQHF
TRBD1 | TRBJ1-5 | few | TRBV29-1 | TGCAGCATTTCCACAGGGGGCGCACAGCAGCCCCAGCATTTT | CSISTGGAQQPQHF
NA | TRBJ2-7 | NA | TRBV28 | TGTGCCAGCAGTTTTGGGACACTCGGGACGGAGCAGTACTTC | CASSFGTLGTEQYF
NA | TRBJ1-3 | NA | TRBV7-8 | TGTGCCAGCAGCTTACGGGCCCAACCTGAAAGCTCTGGAAACACCATATATTTT | CASSLRAQPESSGNTIYF
TRBD1 | TRBJ1-3 | NA | TRBV7-2 | TGTGCCAGCAGCTCGGGACAGGGAAACACCATATATTTT | CASSSGQGNTIYF
TRBD1 | TRBJ1-6 | few | TRBV6-5 | TGTGCCAGCACCGAGACAGGGGGTAATTCACCCCTCCACTTT | CASTETGGNSPLHF
NA | TRBJ1-4 | NA | TRBV6-5 | TGTGCCAGCAGTTACTCGGGGGGATCACGCGAAAAACTGTTTTTT | CASSYSGGSREKLFF
NA | TRBJ1-1 | NA | TRBV20-1 | TGCACCATTCAGGGGCTCACTGAAGCTTTCTTT | CTIQGLTEAFF
NA | TRBJ2-5 | NA | TRBV7-9 | TGTGCCAGCAGCTTAGGTCCAGGATTTGGTACCCAGTACTTC | CASSLGPGFGTQYF
TRBD1 | TRBJ1-5 | NA | TRBV18 | TGTGCCAGCTCACCAATGACCCCCGGGACAGGGTCCGATTCGCCCCAGCATTTT | CASSPMTPGTGSDSPQHF
NA | TRBJ2-7 | NA | TRBV18 | TGTGCCAGCTCACGAACACCTGGGACTGCGGACGAGCAGTACTTC | CASSRTPGTADEQYF
NA | TRBJ1-5 | NA | TRBV5-6 | TGTGCCAGCAGCTCTCGACGGTACAATCAGCCCCAGCATTTT | CASSSRRYNQPQHF
NA | TRBJ1-1 | once | TRBV11-1 | TGTGCCAGCAGCCAACAAGCGTTTGAAGCTTTCTTT | CASSQQAFEAFF
NA | TRBJ2-5 | few | TRBV11-3 | TGTGCCAGCAGCCGACTAGCAAGGGGGCACCTGGGCCAGTACTTC | CASSRLARGHLGQYF
NA | TRBJ1-3 | NA | TRBV28 | TGTGCCAGCAGTCCCACAGGGTTCGGAAACACCATATATTTT | CASSPTGFGNTIYF
NA | TRBJ2-7 | NA | TRBV5-1 | TGCGCCAGCAGGAATACCAATACCTACGAGCAGTACTTC | CASRNTNTYEQYF
TRBD2 | TRBJ2-7 | NA | TRBV7-2 | TGTGCCAGCAGCGCGAGCGGGACGGAAGCGTACGAGCAGTACTTC | CASSASGTEAYEQYF
NA | TRBJ1-4 | NA | TRBV5-1 | TGCGCCAGCAGCTATGGGGGGCAGGCTAATGAAAAACTGTTTTTT | CASSYGGQANEKLFF
TRBD1 | TRBJ2-7 | once | TRBV5-1 | TGCGCCAGCAGCCAGGGACAGGGGGAAGTCGAGCAGTACTTC | CASSQGQGEVEQYF
TRBD2 | TRBJ2-7 | NA | TRBV5-6 | TGTGCCAGCAGCTTGGGAGCGGGGGGCGCCTACGAGCAGTACTTC | CASSLGAGGAYEQYF
TRBD1 | TRBJ1-4 | NA | TRBV9 | TGTGCCAGCAGCCCTCGGACAGGGAGTGATGAAAAACTGTTTTTT | CASSPRTGSDEKLFF
TRBD1 | TRBJ1-4 | NA | TRBV10-3 | TGTGCCATCAGTGAGTCCGGGGACAGGGGTAATGAAAAACTGTTTTTT | CAISESGDRGNEKLFF
TRBD1 | TRBJ2-5 | NA | TRBV28 | TGTGCCAGTCTGGGACAGGGCCATGGGCAACAAGAGACCCAGTACTTC | CASLGQGHGQQETQYF
TRBD1 | TRBJ1-1 | NA | TRBV5-8 | TGTGCCAGCAGCTCTCAGCAGGGGGCCACATCAACTTTCTTT | CASSSQQGATSTFF
NA | TRBJ2-5 | NA | TRBV7-7 | TGTGCTAGCAGCCCACGGACAAACCAAGAGACCCAGTACTTC | CASSPRTNQETQYF
NA | TRBJ2-5 | once | TRBV7-3 | TGTGCCAGCAGCTCGACAGTGGAAGAGACCCAGTACTTC | CASSSTVEETQYF
TRBD1 | TRBJ1-6 | few | TRBV19 | TGTGCCAGTAGTATCGACAGGGTGAATTCACCCCTCCACTTT | CASSIDRVNSPLHF
TRBD1 | TRBJ2-4 | NA | TRBV7-2 | TGTGCCAGCAGCTTAGTAAGGACAGGGCGAGGCATTCAGTACTTC | CASSLVRTGRGIQYF
NA | TRBJ2-1 | NA | TRBV27 | TGTGCCAGCAGTTTGCGACCGAATGGTTACAATGAGCAGTTCTTC | CASSLRPNGYNEQFF
NA | TRBJ1-2 | once | TRBV7-2 | TGTGCCAGCAGCTTAGGGTGGGGTCCCTTCTCGGGCTACACCTTC | CASSLGWGPFSGYTF
TRBD2 | TRBJ2-5 | NA | TRBV30 | TGTGCCTGGAGCGCCGGGACTAGCGGCCAAGAGACCCAGTACTTC | CAWSAGTSGQETQYF
NA | TRBJ2-2 | once | TRBV5-1 | TGCGCCAGCAGAATCGACGGTGAACTCACCGGGGAGCTGTTTTTT | CASRIDGELTGELFF
NA | TRBJ1-4 | NA | TRBV27 | TGTGCCAGCAGTTTATCGTTAAGGGCCGCGGGTGAAAAACTGTTTTTT | CASSLSLRAAGEKLFF
TRBD1 | TRBJ1-1 | NA | TRBV30 | TGTGCCTGGAGTGTTCACAGGGGAATCACTGAAGCTTTCTTT | CAWSVHRGITEAFF
NA | TRBJ2-5 | NA | TRBV28 | TGTGCCAGCACCCCCCGGGGGATTCTGGAGACCCAGTACTTC | CASTPRGILETQYF
TRBD1 | TRBJ1-2 | NA | TRBV28 | TGTGCCATAGTGACAGGGGGCCGTGGCTACACCTTC | CAIVTGGRGYTF
NA | TRBJ1-5 | NA | TRBV5-5 | TGTGCCAGCAGCTTGGCGGCGTCGGGGAATAGCAATCAGCCCCAGCATTTT | CASSLAASGNSNQPQHF
TRBD1 | TRBJ1-1 | NA | TRBV5-1 | TGCGCCAGCAGCCAAACCATAACAGGGGTAACCACTGAAGCTTTCTTT | CASSQTITGVTTEAFF
NA | TRBJ1-1 | few | TRBV5-1 | TGCGCCAGCAGCTCTACCACGAACACTGAAGCTTTCTTT | CASSSTTNTEAFF
NA | TRBJ2-1 | NA | TRBV29-1 | TGCAGCGTTGAAGATCCCGAGGACAATGAGCAGTTCTTC | CSVEDPEDNEQFF
NA | TRBJ2-2 | NA | TRBV7-9 | TGTGCCAGCAGCGGCAGCAGGGGAGGTGGGGCCGGGGAGCTGTTTTTT | CASSGSRGGGAGELFF
NA | TRBJ2-3 | NA | TRBV7-8 | TGTGCCAGCAGCTTAGAGGGTGGGGCCGTGGCAGATACGCAGTATTTT | CASSLEGGAVADTQYF
TRBD2 | TRBJ2-7 | NA | TRBV2 | TGTGCCAGCACGGGACTAGCGGATCCCTACGAGCAGTACTTC | CASTGLADPYEQYF
NA | TRBJ1-2 | NA | TRBV9 | TGTGCCAGCAGCGTAGCCGGAGAGATTTATGGCTACACCTTC | CASSVAGEIYGYTF
NA | TRBJ2-7 | NA | TRBV5-6 | TGTGCCAGCAGCTACTCACAGGGCCCGGAGTACTTC | CASSYSQGPEYF
NA | TRBJ2-3 | NA | TRBV5-4 | TGTGCCAGCAGCTTGCCCTTACAGCCAGATACGCAGTATTTT | CASSLPLQPDTQYF
NA | TRBJ2-7 | NA | TRBV19 | TGTGCCAGTAGTATAGCGCCGGGCACCATCCTAGGCGAGCAGTACTTC | CASSIAPGTILGEQYF
TRBD1 | TRBJ1-3 | once | TRBV7-9 | TGTGCCAGCAGCTCACCCAGGGGGGCCGGAAACACCATATATTTT | CASSSPRGAGNTIYF
NA | TRBJ2-5 | NA | TRBV19 | TGTGCCAGTAAGTCCGGAAGCGGGGAGACCCAGTACTTC | CASKSGSGETQYF
NA | TRBJ2-7 | NA | TRBV7-6 | TGTGCCAGCAGCTTAGGGACGGATCCAACCTACGAGCAGTACTTC | CASSLGTDPTYEQYF
NA | TRBJ1-6 | NA | TRBV6-1 | TGTGCCAGCAGTGCCCCGGGACGGACTAATTCACCCCTCCACTTT | CASSAPGRTNSPLHF
TRBD1 | TRBJ1-4 | NA | TRBV9 | TGTGCCAGCAGCGTAGCTACTGGGACAGGGGATCAAAAACTGTTTTTT | CASSVATGTGDQKLFF
NA | TRBJ1-4 | NA | TRBV28 | TGTGCCAGCAGTGTCACGAGAAAACTGTTTTTT | CASSVTRKLFF